The present T cell receptor (beta chain) was sequenced within a study of T cells in Graves' hyperthyroidism and ophthalmopathy. On the study more broadly: The authors collected peripheral blood at initial diagnosis, before any treatment. Study-wide points: Among thyroid clonotypes expanded above 0.001, most also appeared in blood.

Germline V lookup: CDR1 MNHNS, CDR2 SASEGT. With 6 bases removed from V and 0 bases from J, the gap between germline ends came to 12 bases. CDR3 length equals 15 residues. RNA transcripts served as the template for amplifying TCR beta CDR3 regions. The HTBI primer set served for first-round RT-PCR of the TCR CDR3. TCRdb called the multiplex PCR reads again in MiXCR, with one record for every CDR3 protein. The top ten clones hold approximately 4% of a sample with a few hundred thousand distinct CDR3 sequences, 15% to 20% of them seen once. This clonotype was detected many times. Its target is not known.

The sequenced sample consisted of blood. The chain is built from TRBV6-1 and TRBJ1-5, with a tentative D call TRBD1 (5 bases). The TCR sequence derives from a woman aged 18 to 35 with Graves' hyperthyroidism. The CDR3 DNA reads TGTGCCAGCAGGCGCCGACAGAGTAGCAATCAGCCCCAGCATTTT. It yields the protein CASRRRQSSNQPQHF.